The 18 T cell receptor beta chains below were found in one sample sequenced in a study of cytomegalovirus exposure and HLA in healthy donors (dated by TCRdb to about 2017). Receptor libraries were prepared by the immunoSEQ multiplex PCR assay. For the multiplex PCR, a mixture combining 60 forward primers for TCR Vbeta segments and 13 reverse primers for TCR Jbeta segments was used. TCRdb mirrors the immuneACCESS table, restricted to in-frame sequences. Some clones are absent from its copies; in checked studies, under half trace to an unresolved V gene, and the reason for the others is unknown. Here the sample has about 130,000 clones; around 77% occur a single time. The top ten hold 9.5% to 15% of the sample. The sample comprised PBMCs. These TCRs come from a woman aged 40 to 50 in good health and CMV-seropositive.

The chain combines TRBV2 with TRBJ2-3; 8 nucleotides agree with TRBD2. In germline, CDR1 is SNHLY, CDR2 FYNNEI. CDR3 length: 15 amino acids. V shed 5 bases, J shed 2 bases, and the junction held 6 bases outside the gene matches. CDR3 protein: CASSREAGATDTQYF. The CDR3 nucleotides read TGTGCCAGCAGTAGGGAAGCGGGAGCCACAGATACGCAGTATTTT.

The chain carries TRBV19 and TRBJ2-3, with D perhaps TRBD2 (5 bases). The CDR3 is 13 residues long. Trimming took 4 bases from V and 2 from J, leaving 7 bases between them. Germline CDR1 is LNHDA and CDR2 is SQIVND (reference sequence). CDR3 residues: CASSTGITDTQYF. The CDR3 nucleotides read TGTGCCAGTAGTACGGGGATCACAGATACGCAGTATTTT.

This chain joins TRBV6-1 and TRBJ1-1, with TRBD1 as a possible D gene (5 bases). There are 13 residues in the CDR3. The V gene lost 6 bases and the J gene lost 5 bases, with 13 bases spanning the gap. In germline, CDR1 is MNHNS, CDR2 SASEGT. The CDR3 sequence is CASRQTAGTEAFF. The CDR3 DNA reads TGTGCCAGCAGACAGACAGCTGGGACTGAAGCTTTCTTT.

Concerning this clone itself: In the same sample, other DNA sequences code for this CDR3. This chain uses TRBV28 with TRBJ1-2, with TRBD1 identical over 10 bases. CDR1 and CDR2 (germline): MDHEN, SYDVKM. J gave up 8 bases and V 5 bases, and 11 bases lay outside the gene matches. CDR3 size: 15 residues. CDR3 nucleotide sequence: TGTGCCAGCAGTCCCCCGGGACAGGGGCGAAGGGGCTACACCTTC. This codes for CASSPPGQGRRGYTF.

The CDR3 region is CASSSYRGGGRGGYTF. In DNA, the CDR3 is TGTGCCAGCAGCTCCTATAGGGGAGGGGGGCGAGGAGGCTACACCTTC. The V gene is TRBV11-2, the J gene TRBJ1-2; D may be TRBD1 (6 bases). The CDR3 sequence is 16 residues long. Germline loops: CDR1 SGHAT, CDR2 FQNNGV. Trimming took off 4 bases at V and 8 bases at J, with 23 bases between the two ends.

V usage is TRBV25-1 and J usage is TRBJ2-7; 7 bases are a match to TRBD1. CDR3 length: 15 amino acids. Per germline, CDR1 MGHDK and CDR2 SYGVNS. V trimming: 4 bases; J trimming: 3 bases; junction bases outside the gene matches: 9. The CDR3 DNA is TGTGCCAGCAGTGTCGACAGGGCTAAGCACTACGAGCAGTACTTC. It codes for CASSVDRAKHYEQYF.

The rearrangement links TRBV7-9 to TRBJ2-1; the D is unclear. Looked up from germline, CDR1 is SEHNR and CDR2 is FQNEAQ (reference sequence). The CDR3 is made up of 13 amino acids. V was pared by 5 bases and J by 8 bases, with 13 bases between. The CDR3 sequence is CASSPPRSHEQFF. Written as DNA, the CDR3 is TGTGCCAGCAGCCCTCCTAGGTCCCATGAGCAGTTCTTC.

The chain links TRBV19 to TRBJ2-1; 12 nucleotides line up with TRBD2. The V gene end was trimmed by 3 bases and the J gene end by 4 bases; junction bases not matched to a gene: 7. This CDR3 is built from 17 residues. In germline, CDR1 is LNHDA, CDR2 SQIVND (reference sequence). CDR3 nucleotides: TGTGCCAGTAGTATCCTGACTAGCGGGAGTGAGTACAATGAGCAGTTCTTC. This gives the protein CASSILTSGSEYNEQFF.

The rearrangement uses TRBV10-1 and TRBJ2-5; D is perhaps TRBD2 (6 bases). The end of the DNA fits TRBJ2-7 better, so the J call may be wrong. The germline gives CDR1 WNHNN, CDR2 SYGVQD (reference sequence). This CDR3 has 14 residues. CDR3 nucleotides: TGCGCCAGCAGTGAGTCAGGGGAGGCGGGCGAGCAGTACTTC. This sequence encodes CASSESGEAGEQYF.

This clone has only one observation. This sequence joins TRBV30 and TRBJ2-3, with 13 bases matching TRBD2. Looked up from germline, CDR1 is GTSNPN and CDR2 is SVGIG (reference sequence). V shed 7 bases, J shed 0 bases, and the junction held 4 bases outside the gene matches. The length of the CDR3 is 15 residues. CDR3: CASPGLAGSTDTQYF. Here the CDR3 DNA reads TGTGCCTCACCGGGACTAGCGGGAAGCACAGATACGCAGTATTTT.

The chain links TRBV2 to TRBJ1-5; 8 bases agree with TRBD1. This CDR3 is 13 amino acids long. Germline-derived CDR1 and CDR2 are SNHLY and FYNNEI. The J segment lost 6 bases and the V segment lost 6 bases, leaving 4 bases of the junction unmatched. Here the CDR3 DNA reads TGTGCCAGCAGCAGGGGGCAAGGTCAGCCCCAGCATTTT. Amino acid sequence: CASSRGQGQPQHF. The full variable domain, completed using reference TRBV2 and TRBJ1-5, is EPEVTQTPSHQVTQMGQEVILRCVPISNHLYFYWYRQILGQKVEFLVSFYNNEISEKSEIFDDQFSVERPDGSNFTLKIRSTKLEDSAMYFCASSRGQGQPQHFGDGTRLSIL.

The chain recombines TRBV11-2 with TRBJ1-6; 7 positions match TRBD1. With 5 bases clipped from V and 7 bases from J, the junction kept 5 bases outside the gene matches. Germline values: CDR1 SGHAT, CDR2 FQNNGV. This CDR3 comprises 14 residues. The CDR3 is CASSADRLNSPLHF. CDR3 bases: TGTGCCAGCAGCGCGGACAGGTTAAATTCACCCCTCCACTTT.

V and J are TRBV4-1 and TRBJ2-5, with 9 bases lining up with TRBD2. Unmatched junction bases numbered 12, after V lost 0 bases and J lost 4 bases. The CDR3 is made up of 18 amino acids. CDR1 MGHRA and CDR2 YSYEKL come from the germline V gene. The CDR3 region has the DNA TGCGCCAGCAGCCAAGAGCCCAGTAGAGCGGGAGGAGGAGAGACCCAGTACTTC. It yields the protein CASSQEPSRAGGGETQYF.

This rearrangement joins TRBV28 to TRBJ1-1, with D hard to call. Germline V CDR1 and CDR2: MDHEN, SYDVKM. The V end lost 3 bases, the J end lost 5 bases, and 13 bases lay between the germline ends. CDR3 length: 14 amino acids. CDR3 sequence reads: CASSLEVRWTEAFF. The CDR3 DNA reads TGTGCCAGCAGTTTGGAGGTTAGGTGGACTGAAGCTTTCTTT. Full variable domain (rest looked up from reference TRBV28 and TRBJ1-1): DVKVTQSSRYLVKRTGEKVFLECVQDMDHENMFWYRQDPGLGLRLIYFSYDVKMKEKGDIPEGYSVSREKKERFSLILESASTNQTSMYLCASSLEVRWTEAFFGQGTRLTVV.

V is TRBV2 and J is TRBJ2-7; D is unresolved. CDR1 SNHLY and CDR2 FYNNEI come from the germline V gene. This CDR3 comprises 13 residues. V dropped 2 bases and J dropped 5 bases, with 10 bases sitting between them. In DNA, the CDR3 is TGTGCCAGCAGTGAACAGTTATTCGACGAGCAGTACTTC. Its translation is CASSEQLFDEQYF.

The rearrangement joins TRBV28 to TRBJ2-5, with D possibly being TRBD1 (6 bases). The J call may be wrong; the DNA end is better matched by TRBJ2-7. This CDR3 has 13 residues. Germline-derived CDR1 and CDR2 are MDHEN and SYDVKM. The CDR3 bases are TGTGCCAGCAGTGTGACAGGCGACTACGAGCAGTACTTC. This translates into CASSVTGDYEQYF.

V and J are TRBV28 and TRBJ2-7; 8 nucleotides match TRBD2. Unmatched junction bases numbered 12, after V lost 5 bases and J lost 3 bases. Germline V gene sequence: CDR1 MDHEN, CDR2 SYDVKM. The CDR3 is 16 amino acids. Here the CDR3 DNA reads TGTGCCAGCAGTCCCCCCGGGACTAGATTATTCTACGAGCAGTACTTC. This translates into CASSPPGTRLFYEQYF.

This clone was recorded a few times. V is TRBV4-1 and J is TRBJ1-1; D unresolved. V lost 4 bases and J lost 2, with 17 bases in between. From germline, CDR1 is MGHRA and CDR2 YSYEKL. The CDR3 contains 16 residues. The CDR3 here is CASSPTSRGYNTEAFF. The CDR3, as DNA: TGCGCCAGCAGCCCTACATCCCGGGGTTACAACACTGAAGCTTTCTTT.